The present T cell receptor (beta chain) was sequenced within a study of blood T cells in healthy people across ages. Study-level findings and limits: When one million T cells were used, diversity estimates were thought to be underestimates. Naive T cell percentage and TCR beta diversity correlated strongly.

Germline V lookup: CDR1 SGDLS, CDR2 YYNGEE. This CDR3 contains 14 residues. Trimming left V 3 bases short and J 1 base short, with 10 bases between. The use of a sample-barcoded 5' primer and a J-beta primer mix characterized a second PCR of about 7 to 12 cycles. TCRdb called the 5' RACE reads again in MiXCR, with one record for every CDR3 protein. The sample consists of fewer than 1.5 million distinct CDR3 sequences, roughly 40% of them appearing once. A few counts support this clonotype. Antigen: not known. The sequence derives from a woman aged 18-30 years in good health. Sequencing was done on a sample of blood. This chain links TRBV9 with TRBJ1-1; weak D call: TRBD1 (5 bases). The CDR3 reads CASSGRQGNTEAFF. The CDR3 DNA reads as TGTGCCAGCAGCGGTCGGCAGGGGAACACTGAAGCTTTCTTT.